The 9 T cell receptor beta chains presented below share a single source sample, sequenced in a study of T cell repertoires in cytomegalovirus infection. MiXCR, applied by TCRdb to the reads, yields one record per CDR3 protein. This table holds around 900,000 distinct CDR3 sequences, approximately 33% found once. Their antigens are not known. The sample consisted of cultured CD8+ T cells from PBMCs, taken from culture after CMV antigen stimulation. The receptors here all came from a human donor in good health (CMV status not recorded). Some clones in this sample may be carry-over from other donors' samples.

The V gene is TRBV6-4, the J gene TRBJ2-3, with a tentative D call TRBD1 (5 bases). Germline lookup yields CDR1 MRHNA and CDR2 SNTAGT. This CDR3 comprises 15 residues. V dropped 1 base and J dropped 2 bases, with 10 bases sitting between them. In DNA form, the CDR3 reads TGTGCCAGCAGTGACTGGGGCAGCGACACAGATACGCAGTATTTT. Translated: CASSDWGSDTDTQYF.

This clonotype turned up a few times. The CDR3 reads CASSYGLGMKETQYF. The CDR3 DNA reads TGTGCCAGCAGTTATGGGTTGGGGATGAAAGAGACCCAGTACTTC. This chain uses TRBV6-5 with TRBJ2-5; D unresolved. Germline lookup yields CDR1 MNHEY and CDR2 SVGAGI. This CDR3 spans 15 amino acids. Trimming stripped 3 bases from V and 3 bases from J, with 14 bases between.

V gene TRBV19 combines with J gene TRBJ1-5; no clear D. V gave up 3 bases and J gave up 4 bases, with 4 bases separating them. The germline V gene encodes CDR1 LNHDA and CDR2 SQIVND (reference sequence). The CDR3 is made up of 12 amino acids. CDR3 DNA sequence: TGTGCCAGTAGTATCCTAAATCAGCCCCAGCATTTT. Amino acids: CASSILNQPQHF.

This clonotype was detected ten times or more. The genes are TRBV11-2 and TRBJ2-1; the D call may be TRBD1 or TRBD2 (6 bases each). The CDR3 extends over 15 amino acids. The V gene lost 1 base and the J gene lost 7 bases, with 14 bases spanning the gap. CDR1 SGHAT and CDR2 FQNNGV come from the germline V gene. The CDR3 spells CASSLVGGPTNEQFF. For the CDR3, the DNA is TGTGCCAGCAGCTTAGTAGGGGGGCCCACAAATGAGCAGTTCTTC.

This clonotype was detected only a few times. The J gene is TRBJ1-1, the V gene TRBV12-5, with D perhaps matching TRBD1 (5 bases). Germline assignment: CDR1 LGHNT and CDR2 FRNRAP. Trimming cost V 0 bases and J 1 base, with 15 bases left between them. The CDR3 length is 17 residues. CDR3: CASGLVGAFEGNTEAFF. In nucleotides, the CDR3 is TGTGCTAGTGGTTTGGTAGGGGCCTTTGAAGGGAACACTGAAGCTTTCTTT.

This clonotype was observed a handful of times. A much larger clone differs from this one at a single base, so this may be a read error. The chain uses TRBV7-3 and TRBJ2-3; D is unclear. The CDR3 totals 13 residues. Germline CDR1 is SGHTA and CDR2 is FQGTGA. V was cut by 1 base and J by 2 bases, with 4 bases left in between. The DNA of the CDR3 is TGTGCCAGCAGCTTAAACCCCACAGATACGCAGTATTTT. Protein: CASSLNPTDTQYF. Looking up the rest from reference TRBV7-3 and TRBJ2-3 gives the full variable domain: GAGVSQTPSNKVTEKGKYVELRCDPISGHTALYWYRQSLGQGPEFLIYFQGTGAADDSGLPNDRFFAVRPEGSVSTLKIQRTERGDSAVYLCASSLNPTDTQYFGPGTRLTVL.

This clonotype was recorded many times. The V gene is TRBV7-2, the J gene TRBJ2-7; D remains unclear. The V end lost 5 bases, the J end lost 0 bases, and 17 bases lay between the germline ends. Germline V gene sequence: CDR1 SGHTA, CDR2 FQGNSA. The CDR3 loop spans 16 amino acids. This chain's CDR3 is CASSVSRAASSYEQYF. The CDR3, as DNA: TGTGCCAGCAGCGTAAGTAGGGCGGCCAGCTCCTACGAGCAGTACTTC.

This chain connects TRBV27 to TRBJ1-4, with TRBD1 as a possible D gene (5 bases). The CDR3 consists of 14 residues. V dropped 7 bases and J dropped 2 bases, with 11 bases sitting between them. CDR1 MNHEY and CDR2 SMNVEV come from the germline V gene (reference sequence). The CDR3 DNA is TGTGCCAGCAAGGGACTTACGACTAATGAAAAACTGTTTTTT. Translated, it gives CASKGLTTNEKLFF.

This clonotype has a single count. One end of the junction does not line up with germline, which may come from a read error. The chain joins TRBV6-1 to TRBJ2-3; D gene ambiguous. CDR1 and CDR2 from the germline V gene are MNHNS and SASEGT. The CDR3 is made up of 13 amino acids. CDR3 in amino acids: CVSSEAALDTQYF. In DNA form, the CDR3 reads TGTGTCAGCAGTGAAGCTGCCCTAGATACGCAGTATTTT.